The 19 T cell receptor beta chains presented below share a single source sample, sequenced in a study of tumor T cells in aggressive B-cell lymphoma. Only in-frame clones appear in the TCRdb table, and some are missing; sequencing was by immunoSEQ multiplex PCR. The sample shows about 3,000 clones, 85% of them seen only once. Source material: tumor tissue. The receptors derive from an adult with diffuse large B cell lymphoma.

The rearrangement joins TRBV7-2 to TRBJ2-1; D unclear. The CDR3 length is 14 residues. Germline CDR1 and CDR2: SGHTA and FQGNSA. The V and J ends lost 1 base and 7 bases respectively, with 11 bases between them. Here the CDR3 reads CASSLEVKRNEQFF. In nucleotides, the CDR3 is TGTGCCAGCAGCTTAGAGGTTAAGCGTAATGAGCAGTTCTTC.

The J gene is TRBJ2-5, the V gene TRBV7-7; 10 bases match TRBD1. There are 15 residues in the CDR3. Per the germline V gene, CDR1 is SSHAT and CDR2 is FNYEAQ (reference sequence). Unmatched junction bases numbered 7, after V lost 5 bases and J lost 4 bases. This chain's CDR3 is CASSRTGGVGETQYF. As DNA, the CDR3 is TGTGCCAGCAGCCGGACAGGGGGGGTTGGAGAGACCCAGTACTTC.

In DNA, the CDR3 is TGTGCCAGCAGCAAATGTGTATCCGGGACTAGATCAGATACGCAGTATTTT. Its translation: CASSKCVSGTRSDTQYF. The V gene is TRBV21-1, the J gene TRBJ2-3; the table's TRBD2 call for D was not verified on the DNA. TRBV21-1 is a listed pseudogene. The CDR3 covers 17 residues.

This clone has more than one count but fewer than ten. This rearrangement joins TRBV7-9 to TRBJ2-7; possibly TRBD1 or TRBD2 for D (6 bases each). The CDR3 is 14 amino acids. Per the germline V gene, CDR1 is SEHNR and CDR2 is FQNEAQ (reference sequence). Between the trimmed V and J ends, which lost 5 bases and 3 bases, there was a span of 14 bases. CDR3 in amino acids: CASSLGGLYYEQYF. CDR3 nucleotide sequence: TGTGCCAGCAGCCTAGGGGGACTGTACTACGAGCAGTACTTC.

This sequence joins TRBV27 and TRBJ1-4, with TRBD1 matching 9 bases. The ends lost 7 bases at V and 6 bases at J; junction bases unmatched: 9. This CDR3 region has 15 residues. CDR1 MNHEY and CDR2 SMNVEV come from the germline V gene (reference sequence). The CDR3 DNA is TGTGCCAGCACAACGGACAGGGGCGGTCATGAAAAACTGTTTTTT. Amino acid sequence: CASTTDRGGHEKLFF.

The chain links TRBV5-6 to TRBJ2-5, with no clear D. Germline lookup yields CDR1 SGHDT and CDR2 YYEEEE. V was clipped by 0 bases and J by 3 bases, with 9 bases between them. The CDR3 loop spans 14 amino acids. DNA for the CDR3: TGTGCCAGCAGCTTGGGCCAGAAAAAAGAGACCCAGTACTTC. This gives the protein CASSLGQKKETQYF.

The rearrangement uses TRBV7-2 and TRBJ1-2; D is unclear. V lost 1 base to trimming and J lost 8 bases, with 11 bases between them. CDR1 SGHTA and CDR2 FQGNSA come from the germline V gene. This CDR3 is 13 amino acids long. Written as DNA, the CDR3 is TGTGCCAGCAGCTTAGGAGGGTATCGAGGCTACACCTTC. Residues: CASSLGGYRGYTF.

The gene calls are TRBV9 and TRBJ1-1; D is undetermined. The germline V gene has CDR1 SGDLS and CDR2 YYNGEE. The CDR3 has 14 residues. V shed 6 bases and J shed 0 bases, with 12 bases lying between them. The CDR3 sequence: CASTRKELNTEAFF. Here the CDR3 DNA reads TGTGCCAGCACGAGAAAAGAACTGAACACTGAAGCTTTCTTT. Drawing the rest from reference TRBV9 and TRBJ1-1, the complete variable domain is DSGVTQTPKHLITATGQRVTLRCSPRSGDLSVYWYQQSLDQGLQFLIQYYNGEERAKGNILERFSAQQFPDLHSELNLSSLELGDSALYFCASTRKELNTEAFFGQGTRLTVV.

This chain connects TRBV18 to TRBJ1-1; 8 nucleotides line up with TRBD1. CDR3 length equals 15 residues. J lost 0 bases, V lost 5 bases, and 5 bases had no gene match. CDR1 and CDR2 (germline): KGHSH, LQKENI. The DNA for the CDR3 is TGTGCCAGCTCAGGTACGACAGGGGTGAACACTGAAGCTTTCTTT. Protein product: CASSGTTGVNTEAFF.

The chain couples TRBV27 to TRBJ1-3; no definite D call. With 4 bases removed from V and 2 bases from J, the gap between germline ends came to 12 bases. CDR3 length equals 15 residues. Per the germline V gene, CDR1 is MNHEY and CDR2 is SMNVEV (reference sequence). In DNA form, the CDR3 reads TGTGCCAGCAGTTCCGAGGGCCGGCCTGGAAACACCATATATTTT. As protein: CASSSEGRPGNTIYF.

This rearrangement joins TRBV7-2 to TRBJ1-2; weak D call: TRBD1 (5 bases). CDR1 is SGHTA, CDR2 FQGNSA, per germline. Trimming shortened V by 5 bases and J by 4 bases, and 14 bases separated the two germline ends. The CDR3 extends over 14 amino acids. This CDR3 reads CASSPSGGSYGYTF. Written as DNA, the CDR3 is TGTGCCAGCAGCCCCTCCGGGGGTTCCTATGGCTACACCTTC. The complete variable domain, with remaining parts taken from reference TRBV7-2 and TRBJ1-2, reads GAGVSQSPSNKVTEKGKDVELRCDPISGHTALYWYRQSLGQGLEFLIYFQGNSAPDKSGLPSDRFSAERTGGSVSTLTIQRTQQEDSAVYLCASSPSGGSYGYTFGSGTRLTVV.

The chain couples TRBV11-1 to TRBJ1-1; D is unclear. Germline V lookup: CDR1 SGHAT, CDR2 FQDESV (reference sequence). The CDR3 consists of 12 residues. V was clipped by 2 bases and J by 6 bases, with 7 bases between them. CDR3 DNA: TGTGCCAGCAGCTTAAGTTCGGCTGAAGCTTTCTTT. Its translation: CASSLSSAEAFF.

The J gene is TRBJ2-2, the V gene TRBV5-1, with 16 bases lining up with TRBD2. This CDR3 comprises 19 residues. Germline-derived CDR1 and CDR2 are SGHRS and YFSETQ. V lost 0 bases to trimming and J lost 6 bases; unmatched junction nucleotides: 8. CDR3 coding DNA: TGCGCCAGCAGCTTGGCCGGGACTAGCGGGGGGGCCATCCCCGGGGAGCTGTTTTTT. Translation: CASSLAGTSGGAIPGELFF.

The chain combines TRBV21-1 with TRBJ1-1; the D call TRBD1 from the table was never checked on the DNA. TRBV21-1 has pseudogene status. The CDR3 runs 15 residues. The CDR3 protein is CASSLQDRGDTEAFF. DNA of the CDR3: TGTGCCAGCAGCCTGCAGGACAGGGGGGACACTGAAGCTTTCTTT.

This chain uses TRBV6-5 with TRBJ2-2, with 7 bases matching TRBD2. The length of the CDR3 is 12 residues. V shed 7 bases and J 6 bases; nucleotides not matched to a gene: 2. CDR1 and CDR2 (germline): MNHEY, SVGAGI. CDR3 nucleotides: TGTGCCAGCACCCGGGGGGCCGGGGAGCTGTTTTTT. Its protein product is CASTRGAGELFF.

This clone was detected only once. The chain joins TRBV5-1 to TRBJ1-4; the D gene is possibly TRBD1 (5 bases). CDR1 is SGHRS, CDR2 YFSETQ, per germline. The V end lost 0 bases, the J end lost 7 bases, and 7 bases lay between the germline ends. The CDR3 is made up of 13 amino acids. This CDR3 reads CASSLGTSEKLFF. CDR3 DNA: TGCGCCAGCAGCTTGGGGACATCTGAAAAACTGTTTTTT.

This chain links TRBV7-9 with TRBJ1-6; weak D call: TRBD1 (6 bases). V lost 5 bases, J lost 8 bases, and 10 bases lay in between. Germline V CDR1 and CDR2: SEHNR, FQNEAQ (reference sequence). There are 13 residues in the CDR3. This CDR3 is CASSLRTDSPLHF. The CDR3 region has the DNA TGTGCCAGCAGCCTCAGGACAGATTCACCCCTCCACTTT.

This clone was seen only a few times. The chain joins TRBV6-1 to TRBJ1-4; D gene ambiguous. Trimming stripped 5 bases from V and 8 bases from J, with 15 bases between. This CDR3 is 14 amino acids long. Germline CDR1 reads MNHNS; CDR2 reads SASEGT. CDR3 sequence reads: CASSLTRRGEKLFF. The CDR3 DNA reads TGTGCCAGCAGTTTGACCCGGCGGGGAGAAAAACTGTTTTTT.

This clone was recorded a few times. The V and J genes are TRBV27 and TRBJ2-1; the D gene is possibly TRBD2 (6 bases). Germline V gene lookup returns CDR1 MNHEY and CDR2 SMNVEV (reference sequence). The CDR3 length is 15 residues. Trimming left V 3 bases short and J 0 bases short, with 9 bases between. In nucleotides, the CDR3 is TGTGCCAGCAGTTTTGGCGGGGCCTCCTACAATGAGCAGTTCTTC. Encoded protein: CASSFGGASYNEQFF.